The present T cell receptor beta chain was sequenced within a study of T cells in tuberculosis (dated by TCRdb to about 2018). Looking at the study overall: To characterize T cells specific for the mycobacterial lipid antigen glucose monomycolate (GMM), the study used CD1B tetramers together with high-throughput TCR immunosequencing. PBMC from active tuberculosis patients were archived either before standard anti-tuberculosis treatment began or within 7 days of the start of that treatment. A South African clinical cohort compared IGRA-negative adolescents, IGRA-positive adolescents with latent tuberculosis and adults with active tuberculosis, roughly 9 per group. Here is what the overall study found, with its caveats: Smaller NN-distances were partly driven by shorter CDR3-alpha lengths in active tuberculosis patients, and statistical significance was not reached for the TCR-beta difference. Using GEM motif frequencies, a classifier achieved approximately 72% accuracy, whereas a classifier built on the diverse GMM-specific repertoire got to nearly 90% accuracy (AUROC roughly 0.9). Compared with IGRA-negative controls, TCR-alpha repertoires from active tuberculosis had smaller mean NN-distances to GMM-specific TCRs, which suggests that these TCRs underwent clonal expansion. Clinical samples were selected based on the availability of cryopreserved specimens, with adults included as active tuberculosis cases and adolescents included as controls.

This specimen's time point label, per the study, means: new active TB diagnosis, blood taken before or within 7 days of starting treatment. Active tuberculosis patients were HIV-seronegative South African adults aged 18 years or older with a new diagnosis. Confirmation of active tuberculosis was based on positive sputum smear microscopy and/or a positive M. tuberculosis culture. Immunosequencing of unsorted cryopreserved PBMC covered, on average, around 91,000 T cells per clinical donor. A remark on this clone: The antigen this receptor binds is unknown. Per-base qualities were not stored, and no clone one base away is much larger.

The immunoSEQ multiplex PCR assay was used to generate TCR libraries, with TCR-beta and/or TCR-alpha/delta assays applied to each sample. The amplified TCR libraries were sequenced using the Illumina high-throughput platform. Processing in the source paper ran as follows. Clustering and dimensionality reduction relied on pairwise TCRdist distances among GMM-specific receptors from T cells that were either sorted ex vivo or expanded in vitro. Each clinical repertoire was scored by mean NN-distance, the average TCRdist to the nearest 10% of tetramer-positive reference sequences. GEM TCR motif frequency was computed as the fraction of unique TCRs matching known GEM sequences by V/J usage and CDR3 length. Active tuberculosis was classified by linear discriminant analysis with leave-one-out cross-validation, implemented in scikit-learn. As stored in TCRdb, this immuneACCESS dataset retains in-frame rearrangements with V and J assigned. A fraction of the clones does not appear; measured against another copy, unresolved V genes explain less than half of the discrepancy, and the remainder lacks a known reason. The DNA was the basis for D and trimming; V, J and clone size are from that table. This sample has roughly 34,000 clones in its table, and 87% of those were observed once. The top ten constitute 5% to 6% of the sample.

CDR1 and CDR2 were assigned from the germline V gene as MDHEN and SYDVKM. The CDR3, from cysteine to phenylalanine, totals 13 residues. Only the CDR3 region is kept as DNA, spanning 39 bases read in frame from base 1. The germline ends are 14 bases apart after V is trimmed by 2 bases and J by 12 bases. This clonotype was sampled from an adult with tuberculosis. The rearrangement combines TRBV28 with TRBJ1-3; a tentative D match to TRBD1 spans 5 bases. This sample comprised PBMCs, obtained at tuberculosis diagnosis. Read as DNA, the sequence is TGTGCCAGCAGTTTAACCAGGAAAGGGGTCATATATTTT. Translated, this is CASSLTRKGVIYF.